This T cell receptor (beta chain) was recovered during a study of blood T cell repertoires in COVID-19. Between the trimmed V and J ends, which lost 4 bases and 9 bases, there was a span of 22 bases. The CDR3 totals 16 residues. CDR1 SGDLS and CDR2 YYNGEE come from the germline V gene. TCRdb keeps only in-frame clones here, not all; method: immunoSEQ multiplex PCR. The sample has approximately 120,000 clones; 85% to 90% are singletons. The J gene is TRBJ1-4, the V gene TRBV9; D not resolved. The clonotype originates from a human donor in a cohort sampled during active COVID-19. Sequences were obtained from peripheral blood. The CDR3 DNA follows: TGTGCCAGCAGCCCAACCTCGGCCTACGGGAGACAAAAACTGTTTTTT. The encoded protein is CASSPTSAYGRQKLFF. The variable domain in full, with the rest retrieved from reference TRBV9 and TRBJ1-4, is DSGVTQTPKHLITATGQRVTLRCSPRSGDLSVYWYQQSLDQGLQFLIQYYNGEERAKGNILERFSAQQFPDLHSELNLSSLELGDSALYFCASSPTSAYGRQKLFFGSGTQLSVL.